A selection of T cell receptor beta chains follows, all from one sample in a study of OX40 agonist ivuxolimab in advanced cancers. The method was immunoSEQ multiplex PCR; TCRdb's version includes in-frame clones alone and lacks a portion of them. The sample has about 80,000 clones, around 90% seen once; the top ten hold 0.3% to 0.4%. The source material was CD4+ or CD8+ T cells sorted from blood, sampled in a trial of the OX40 agonist ivuxolimab. Receptors originate from an adult with an advanced solid tumor such as melanoma, head and neck, liver or kidney cancer. CDR3s include the opening cysteine and the closing phenylalanine or tryptophan. A D gene is named only where the DNA matches it firmly. The size entry is marked missing in some rows and otherwise reads once, few, many or a size class.

>once|.|TRBV14|TRBJ2-1
CASSQKAVGNEQFF
TGTGCCAGCAGCCAAAAAGCGGTGGGTAATGAGCAGTTCTTC
>.|.|TRBV7-2|TRBJ1-1
CASSFAGKTEAFF
TGTGCCAGCAGCTTTGCGGGGAAGACTGAAGCTTTCTTT
>.|TRBD1|TRBV6-5|TRBJ2-3
CASSLDRGRGTDTQYF
TGTGCCAGCAGTTTGGACAGGGGGCGCGGGACAGATACGCAGTATTTT
>.|.|TRBV21-1|TRBJ2-1
CASSCRDYSYNEQFF
TGTGCCAGCAGCTGCCGGGACTACTCCTACAATGAGCAGTTCTTC
>.|.|TRBV4-1|TRBJ2-3
CASSHNRDLGGDTQYF
TGCGCCAGCAGCCATAATCGGGACTTAGGGGGGGATACGCAGTATTTT
>.|TRBD1|TRBV11-2|TRBJ1-1
CASSLNGDSEAFF
TGTGCCAGCAGCTTAAATGGGGACAGTGAAGCTTTCTTT
>.|.|TRBV11-2|TRBJ2-3
CAIPPPGANTDTQYF
TGTGCCATCCCACCCCCCGGGGCCAACACAGATACGCAGTATTTT
>.|.|TRBV14|TRBJ2-2
CASSQESGSSTGELFF
TGTGCCAGCAGCCAAGAATCAGGGTCGAGCACCGGGGAGCTGTTTTTT
>.|.|TRBV28|TRBJ1-4
CATFNVATNEKLFF
TGTGCCACGTTCAACGTTGCAACTAATGAAAAACTGTTTTTT
>.|TRBD1|TRBV7-9|TRBJ1-1
CASSGYRGGNTEAFF
TGTGCCAGCAGCGGATACAGGGGCGGGAACACTGAAGCTTTCTTT
>.|.|TRBV19|TRBJ1-5
CASSIEEGTQPQHF
TGTGCCAGTAGTATCGAGGAGGGCACGCAGCCCCAGCATTTT
>.|TRBD1|TRBV5-6|TRBJ1-1
CASSPQGGFEAFF
TGTGCCAGCAGCCCTCAGGGGGGGTTTGAAGCTTTCTTT
>.|.|TRBV2|TRBJ1-2
CASSARETNYGYTF
TGTGCCAGCAGTGCAAGGGAGACTAACTATGGCTACACCTTC
>.|.|TRBV28|TRBJ2-3
CASRLQAADTQYF
TGTGCCAGCAGATTACAAGCCGCAGATACGCAGTATTTT
>.|.|TRBV27|TRBJ2-3
CASSLVDTYTDTQYF
TGTGCCAGCAGTTTAGTAGACACCTACACAGATACGCAGTATTTT
>.|.|TRBV7-9|TRBJ1-1
CASSHSRGTEAFF
TGTGCCAGCAGCCATTCAAGGGGCACTGAAGCTTTCTTT
>.|.|TRBV4-3|TRBJ1-4
CASSQDKTGEKLFF
TGCGCCAGCAGCCAAGATAAAACAGGGGAAAAACTGTTTTTT
>.|.|TRBV9|TRBJ1-1
CASSARMNTEAFF
TGTGCCAGCAGCGCCCGAATGAACACTGAAGCTTTCTTT
>.|.|TRBV28|TRBJ1-4
CASSLGGGGNEKLFF
TGTGCCAGCAGTTTGGGGGGAGGGGGTAATGAAAAACTGTTTTTT
>.|TRBD2|TRBV14|TRBJ2-3
CASSQDAGGRRTQYF
TGTGCCAGCAGCCAAGATGCGGGGGGGCGGCGTACGCAGTATTTT
>.|.|TRBV4-3|TRBJ2-7
CASSLFSGEEYEQYF
TGCGCCAGCAGCCTCTTCTCAGGGGAAGAATACGAGCAGTACTTC
>.|TRBD1|TRBV13|TRBJ2-7
CASSFRDRGGGKQYF
TGTGCCAGCAGCTTTCGGGACAGGGGGGGTGGAAAGCAGTACTTC